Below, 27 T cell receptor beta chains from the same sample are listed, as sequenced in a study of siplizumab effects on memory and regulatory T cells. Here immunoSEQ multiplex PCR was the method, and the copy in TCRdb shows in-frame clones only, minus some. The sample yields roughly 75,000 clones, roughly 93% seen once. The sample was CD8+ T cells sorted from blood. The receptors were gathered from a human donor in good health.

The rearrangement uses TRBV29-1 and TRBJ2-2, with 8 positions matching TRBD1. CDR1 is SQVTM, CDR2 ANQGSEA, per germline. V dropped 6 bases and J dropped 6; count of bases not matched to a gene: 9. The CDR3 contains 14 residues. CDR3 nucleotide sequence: TGCAGCGTACCGACAGGGACAGGAGCCGGGGAGCTGTTTTTT. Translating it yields CSVPTGTGAGELFF.

The CDR3 protein is CASSLSSSGADTQYF. Here the CDR3 DNA reads TGTGCCAGCAGTTTATCTTCGAGCGGGGCAGATACGCAGTATTTT. The chain recombines TRBV27 with TRBJ2-3, with 7 positions matching TRBD2. V lost 0 bases and J lost 4; bases outside the gene matches: 4. The CDR3 totals 15 residues. The germline V gene encodes CDR1 MNHEY and CDR2 SMNVEV (reference sequence).

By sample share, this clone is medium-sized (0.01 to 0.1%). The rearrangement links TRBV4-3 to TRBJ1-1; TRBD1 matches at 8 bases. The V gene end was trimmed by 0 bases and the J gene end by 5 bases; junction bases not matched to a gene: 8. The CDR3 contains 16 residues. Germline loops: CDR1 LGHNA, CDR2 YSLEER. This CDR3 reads CASSQDRQGAWTEAFF. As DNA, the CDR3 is TGCGCCAGCAGCCAAGATCGGCAGGGGGCTTGGACTGAAGCTTTCTTT.

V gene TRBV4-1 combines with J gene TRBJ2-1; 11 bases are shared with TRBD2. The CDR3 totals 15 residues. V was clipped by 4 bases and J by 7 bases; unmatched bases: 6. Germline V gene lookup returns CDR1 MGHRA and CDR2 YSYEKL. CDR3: CASSPLTSGDNEQFF. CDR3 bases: TGCGCCAGCAGCCCTCTGACTAGCGGGGATAATGAGCAGTTCTTC.

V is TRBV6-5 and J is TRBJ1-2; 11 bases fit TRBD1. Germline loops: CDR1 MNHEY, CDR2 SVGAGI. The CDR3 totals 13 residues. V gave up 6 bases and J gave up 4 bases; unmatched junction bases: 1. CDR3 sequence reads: CASRGQGAYGYTF. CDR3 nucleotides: TGTGCCAGCAGAGGACAGGGGGCCTATGGCTACACCTTC.

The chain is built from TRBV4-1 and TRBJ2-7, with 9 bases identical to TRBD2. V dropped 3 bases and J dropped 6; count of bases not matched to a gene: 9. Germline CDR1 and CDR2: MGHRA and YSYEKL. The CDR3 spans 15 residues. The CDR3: CASSQVAGGGSEQYF. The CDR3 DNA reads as TGCGCCAGCAGCCAGGTGGCGGGGGGGGGCAGCGAGCAGTACTTC.

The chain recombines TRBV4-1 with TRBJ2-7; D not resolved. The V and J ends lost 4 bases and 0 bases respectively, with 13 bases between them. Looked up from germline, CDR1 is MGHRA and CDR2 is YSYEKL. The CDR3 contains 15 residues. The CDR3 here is CASSPGPASSYEQYF. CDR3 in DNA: TGCGCCAGCAGCCCCGGCCCCGCGAGCTCCTACGAGCAGTACTTC.

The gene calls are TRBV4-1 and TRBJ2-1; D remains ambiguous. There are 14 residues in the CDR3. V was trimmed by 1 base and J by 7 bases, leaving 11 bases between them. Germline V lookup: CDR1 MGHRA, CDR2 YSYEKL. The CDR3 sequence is CASSQVSFGNEQFF. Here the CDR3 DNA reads TGCGCCAGCAGCCAAGTTTCCTTCGGAAATGAGCAGTTCTTC.

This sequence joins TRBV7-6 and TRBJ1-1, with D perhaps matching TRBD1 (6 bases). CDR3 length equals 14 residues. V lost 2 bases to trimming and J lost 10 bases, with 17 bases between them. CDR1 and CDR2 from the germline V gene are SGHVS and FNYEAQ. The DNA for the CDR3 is TGTGCCAGCAGCTTAAGGGAACAGGGTGCTCGAGCTTTCTTT. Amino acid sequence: CASSLREQGARAFF.

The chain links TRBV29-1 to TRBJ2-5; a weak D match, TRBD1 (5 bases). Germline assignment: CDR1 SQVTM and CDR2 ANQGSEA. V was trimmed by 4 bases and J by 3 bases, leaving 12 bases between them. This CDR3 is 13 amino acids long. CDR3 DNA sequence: TGCAGCGTTGTCCAGCCAGGGAAAGAGACCCAGTACTTC. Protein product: CSVVQPGKETQYF.

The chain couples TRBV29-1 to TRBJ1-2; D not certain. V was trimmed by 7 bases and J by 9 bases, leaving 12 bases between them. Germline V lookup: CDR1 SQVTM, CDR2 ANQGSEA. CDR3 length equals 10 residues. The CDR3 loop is CSAGLESYTF. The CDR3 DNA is TGCAGCGCTGGACTTGAAAGCTACACCTTC.

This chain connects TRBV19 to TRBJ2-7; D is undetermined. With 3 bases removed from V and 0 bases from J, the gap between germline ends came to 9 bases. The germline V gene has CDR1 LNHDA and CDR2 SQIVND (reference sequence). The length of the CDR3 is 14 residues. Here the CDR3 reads CASSILGTSYEQYF. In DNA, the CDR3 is TGTGCCAGTAGTATTTTAGGTACCTCCTACGAGCAGTACTTC.

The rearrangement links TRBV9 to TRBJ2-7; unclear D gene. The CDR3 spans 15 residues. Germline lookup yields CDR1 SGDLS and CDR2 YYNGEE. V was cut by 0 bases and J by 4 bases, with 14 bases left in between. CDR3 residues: CASSVAASHAYEQYF. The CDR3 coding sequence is TGTGCCAGCAGCGTAGCGGCTTCCCACGCATACGAGCAGTACTTC.

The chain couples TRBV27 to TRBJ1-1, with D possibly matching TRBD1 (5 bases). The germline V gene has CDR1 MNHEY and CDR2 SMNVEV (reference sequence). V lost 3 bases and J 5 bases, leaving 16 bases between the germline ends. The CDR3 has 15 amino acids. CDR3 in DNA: TGTGCCAGCAGTTTGGGCCCTCGGGGCGGGACTGAAGCTTTCTTT. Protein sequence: CASSLGPRGGTEAFF.

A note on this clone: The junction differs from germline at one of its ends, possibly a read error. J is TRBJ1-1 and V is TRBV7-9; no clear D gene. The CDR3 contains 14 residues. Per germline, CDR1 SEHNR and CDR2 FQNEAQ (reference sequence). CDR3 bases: TGTGCCAGCACCTTAGGGCAGTCGAACACTGAAGCTTTCTTT. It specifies CASTLGQSNTEAFF.

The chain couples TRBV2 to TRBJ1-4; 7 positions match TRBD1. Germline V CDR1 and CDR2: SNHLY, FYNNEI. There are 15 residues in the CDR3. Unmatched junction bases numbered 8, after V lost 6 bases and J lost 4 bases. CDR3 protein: CASSTTGAINEKLFF. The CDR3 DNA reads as TGTGCCAGCAGCACTACAGGGGCCATTAATGAAAAACTGTTTTTT.

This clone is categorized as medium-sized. In DNA, the CDR3 is TGTGCCAGCAGTGAAGTCACTAGTTTTTCCGGGGAGCTGTTTTTT. Protein sequence: CASSEVTSFSGELFF. The rearrangement uses TRBV2 and TRBJ2-2, with D possibly TRBD2 on 5 matching bases. This CDR3 contains 15 residues. Germline CDR1 SNHLY, CDR2 FYNNEI. Trimming removed 1 base at V and 6 bases at J, with 12 bases between.

CDR3 amino acids: CASSLISDTQYF. The CDR3 region has the DNA TGTGCCAGCAGCTTGATCTCAGATACGCAGTATTTT. The rearrangement joins TRBV5-6 to TRBJ2-3, with no clear D. The CDR3 loop spans 12 amino acids. Trimming took 1 base from V and 4 from J, leaving 4 bases between them. Per the germline V gene, CDR1 is SGHDT and CDR2 is YYEEEE.

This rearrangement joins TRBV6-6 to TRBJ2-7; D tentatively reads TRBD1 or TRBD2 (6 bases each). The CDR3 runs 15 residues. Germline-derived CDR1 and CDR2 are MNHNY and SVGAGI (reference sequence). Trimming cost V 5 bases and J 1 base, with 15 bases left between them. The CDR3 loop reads CASSPRGGGSYEQYF. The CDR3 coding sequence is TGTGCCAGCAGTCCCAGGGGTGGAGGGTCCTACGAGCAGTACTTC.

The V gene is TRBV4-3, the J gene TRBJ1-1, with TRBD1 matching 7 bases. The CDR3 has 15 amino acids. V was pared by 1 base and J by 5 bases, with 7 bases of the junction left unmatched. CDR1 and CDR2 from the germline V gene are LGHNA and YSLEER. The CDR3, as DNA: TGCGCCAGCAGCCAAGCAAGAGGGGGCGGGACTGAAGCTTTCTTT. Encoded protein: CASSQARGGGTEAFF.

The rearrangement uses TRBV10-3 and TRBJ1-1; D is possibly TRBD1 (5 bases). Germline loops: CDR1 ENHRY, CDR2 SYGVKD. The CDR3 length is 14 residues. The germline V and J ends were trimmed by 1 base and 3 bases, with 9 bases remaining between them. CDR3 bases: TGTGCCATCAGTGAGTGGGGGGAGGACACTGAAGCTTTCTTT. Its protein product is CAISEWGEDTEAFF.

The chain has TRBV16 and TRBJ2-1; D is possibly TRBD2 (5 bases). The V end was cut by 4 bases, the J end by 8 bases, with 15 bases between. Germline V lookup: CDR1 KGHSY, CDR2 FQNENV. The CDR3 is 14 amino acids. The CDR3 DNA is TGTGCCAGCAGCCCCAAACCGGGGTACGATGAGCAGTTCTTC. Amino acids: CASSPKPGYDEQFF.

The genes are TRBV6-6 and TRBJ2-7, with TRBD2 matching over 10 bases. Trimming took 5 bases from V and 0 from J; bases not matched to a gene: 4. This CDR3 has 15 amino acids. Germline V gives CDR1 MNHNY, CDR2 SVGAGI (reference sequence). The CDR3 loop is CASSLAGALSYEQYF. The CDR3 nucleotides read TGTGCCAGCAGTCTAGCGGGGGCCCTCTCCTACGAGCAGTACTTC.

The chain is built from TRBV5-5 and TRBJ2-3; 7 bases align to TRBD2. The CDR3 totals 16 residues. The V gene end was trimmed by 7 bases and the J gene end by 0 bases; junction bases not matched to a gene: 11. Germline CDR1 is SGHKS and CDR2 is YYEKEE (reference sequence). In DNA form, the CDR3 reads TGTGCCAGCTCTGGGGGGGTCCTTAGAAGCACAGATACGCAGTATTTT. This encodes CASSGGVLRSTDTQYF.

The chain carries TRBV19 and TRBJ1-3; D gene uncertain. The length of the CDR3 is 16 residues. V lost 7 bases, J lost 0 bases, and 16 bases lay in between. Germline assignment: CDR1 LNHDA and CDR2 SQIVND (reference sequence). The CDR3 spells CASNRAYSSSGNTIYF. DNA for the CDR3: TGTGCCAGTAATCGGGCCTATTCCTCCTCTGGAAACACCATATATTTT.

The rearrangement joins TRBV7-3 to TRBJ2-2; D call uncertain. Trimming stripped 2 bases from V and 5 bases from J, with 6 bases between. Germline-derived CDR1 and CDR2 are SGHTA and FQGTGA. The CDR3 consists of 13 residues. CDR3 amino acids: CASSLPETGELFF. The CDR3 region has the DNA TGTGCCAGCAGCTTACCCGAGACCGGGGAGCTGTTTTTT. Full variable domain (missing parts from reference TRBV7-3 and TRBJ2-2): GAGVSQTPSNKVTEKGKYVELRCDPISGHTALYWYRQSLGQGPEFLIYFQGTGAADDSGLPNDRFFAVRPEGSVSTLKIQRTERGDSAVYLCASSLPETGELFFGEGSRLTVL.

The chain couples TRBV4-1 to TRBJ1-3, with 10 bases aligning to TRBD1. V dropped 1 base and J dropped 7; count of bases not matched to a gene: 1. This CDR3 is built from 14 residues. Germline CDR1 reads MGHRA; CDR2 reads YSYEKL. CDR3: CASSQGTGGNTIYF. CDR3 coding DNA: TGCGCCAGCAGCCAAGGGACAGGGGGGAACACCATATATTTT.